Sequencing of this TCR beta chain was carried out in a study of blood T cell repertoires in COVID-19. At the level of the study: Samples came from the United States, Italy and Spain, spanning acute and convalescent COVID-19. From T cells, B-cell-depleted T cells, or PBMCs came the material, which was cDNA or gDNA.

This CDR3 comprises 14 residues. CDR1 is MDHEN, CDR2 SYDVKM, per germline. Germline trimming cut 6 bases from V and 0 bases from J; bases unmatched to any gene: 4. Original data processing: The assay estimated nucleated cells by amplifying reference gene primers. Assay: immunoSEQ multiplex PCR; the TCRdb copy retains only in-frame clones and omits some. That table gives V, J and clone size, and the DNA gave D and trimming. The sample has under 200,000 clones, 74% seen once. This clone came up a few times. The receptor was derived from a woman older than 75 with acute or convalescent COVID-19. The V gene is TRBV28, the J gene TRBJ1-1, with 7 bases fitting TRBD1. Material: peripheral blood. CDR3 bases: TGTGCCAGCAGAGTCGGACAGGTGAACACTGAAGCTTTCTTT. Encoded protein: CASRVGQVNTEAFF.